Shown below are 6 T cell receptor beta chains from a single sample sequenced in a study of blood T cell repertoires in COVID-19 (dated by TCRdb to the early 2020s). Library preparation employed the immunoSEQ multiplex PCR assay. TCRdb stores this immuneACCESS table with in-frame sequences only. Part of the clones is absent; in the studies checked, under half of the shortfall reflects unresolved V genes, and no reason is known for the rest. Here the sample has about 310,000 clones; nearly 90% occur a single time. The ten largest account for approximately 4.3% of the sample. The sequencing input was PBMCs or T cells enriched from blood (not recorded which). These receptors were collected from a woman between 18 and 30 years old with acute COVID-19.

The chain couples TRBV19 to TRBJ2-2; no definite D call. The CDR3 totals 16 residues. V lost 5 bases to trimming and J lost 1 base, with 14 bases between them. Germline CDR1 and CDR2: LNHDA and SQIVND (reference sequence). CDR3 loop: CASSPRHAMNTGELFF. CDR3 coding DNA: TGTGCCAGTAGTCCGAGACACGCCATGAACACCGGGGAGCTGTTTTTT.

A note on this clone: Relative to the germline gene, one junction end is altered; a read error may explain this. The V call is TRBV28, the J call TRBJ1-1; perhaps TRBD1 as D (6 bases). The CDR3 has 15 amino acids. CDR1 and CDR2 (germline): MDHEN, SYDVKM. The CDR3 spells CASSVTQGGNPEAFF. The CDR3 coding sequence is TGTGCCAGCAGTGTCACACAGGGAGGGAACCCTGAAGCTTTCTTT. Together with reference TRBV28 and TRBJ1-1, the CDR3 gives the full variable domain: DVKVTQSSRYLVKRTGEKVFLECVQDMDHENMFWYRQDPGLGLRLIYFSYDVKMKEKGDIPEGYSVSREKKERFSLILESASTNQTSMYLCASSVTQGGNPEAFFGQGTRLTVV.

This chain links TRBV7-9 with TRBJ2-7, with D hard to call. Germline assignment: CDR1 SEHNR and CDR2 FQNEAQ (reference sequence). CDR3 length: 12 amino acids. The V gene lost 7 bases and the J gene lost 5 bases, with 12 bases spanning the gap. CDR3 residues: CASTAQANEQYF. For the CDR3, the DNA is TGTGCCAGCACCGCTCAAGCCAACGAGCAGTACTTC.

This chain connects TRBV7-4 to TRBJ2-1, with 9 bases fitting TRBD1. The junction had 7 bases not matched to a gene; V was cut back by 6 bases and J by 1 base. The CDR3 runs 16 residues. Germline values: CDR1 SGHVT, CDR2 SQSDAQ. Written as DNA, the CDR3 is TGTGCCAGCAGTCTACCCGGACAGGGGTCCTACAATGAGCAGTTCTTC. Translating gives CASSLPGQGSYNEQFF.

This clone was seen more than once but under ten times. The J gene is TRBJ1-2, the V gene TRBV19; D might be TRBD1 (6 bases). The CDR3 length is 13 residues. V was shortened by 5 bases and J by 4 bases, with 11 bases between the two germline ends. The germline V gene has CDR1 LNHDA and CDR2 SQIVND (reference sequence). CDR3 protein: CASSSWDTYGYTF. As DNA, the CDR3 is TGTGCCAGTAGTTCCTGGGACACCTATGGCTACACCTTC.

The gene calls are TRBV11-2 and TRBJ2-3; 13 nucleotides line up with TRBD2. Unmatched junction bases numbered 9, after V lost 3 bases and J lost 0 bases. The CDR3 length is 19 residues. CDR1 is SGHAT, CDR2 FQNNGV, per germline. CDR3 sequence: CASSFPERLAGGSTDTQYF. Written as DNA, the CDR3 is TGTGCCAGCAGCTTTCCCGAACGACTAGCGGGAGGAAGCACAGATACGCAGTATTTT.